What follows is one TCR beta chain and its context. The antigen is unknown. The PCR had 60 Vbeta and 13 Jbeta primers. Libraries were prepared by immunoSEQ multiplex PCR; TCRdb keeps only in-frame clonotypes and omits some of them. This repertoire shows approximately 40,000 clones, 80% to 90% found once; its top ten account for roughly 11%. This specimen comes from a study of cytomegalovirus exposure and HLA in healthy donors. The wider study: Membership in the Caucasian-associated ancestry cluster was found for 75% to 90% of 350 to 450 genotyped donors.

Study results and caveats: Reported results showed that the classifier diagnosed cytomegalovirus status with high specificity and sensitivity. Earlier analysis found most TCR beta V segments productive about 87% or about 30% of the time.

Unrecorded immune exposures were likely, despite nominal health at sampling. The clonotype originates from a woman aged 40 to 50 in good health and CMV-seropositive. The sequenced material came from PBMCs.

CDR3 sequence: CASSRGAGALTYEQYF. The CDR3 DNA sequence: TGTGCCAGCAGCCGGGGTGCAGGGGCTCTGACCTACGAGCAGTACTTC. The rearrangement uses TRBV5-6 and TRBJ2-7; D is perhaps TRBD1 (6 bases). The CDR3 totals 16 residues. Germline V CDR1 and CDR2: SGHDT, YYEEEE. Trimming took off 4 bases at V and 2 bases at J, with 19 bases between the two ends.